This TCR beta chain was recovered during a study of blood T cell repertoires in COVID-19 (dated by TCRdb to 2020 to 2022). About the full investigation: Samples from collaborators originated in the United States, Italy and Spain and spanned both the acute and convalescent phases of COVID-19. The prospective study material was composed of cDNA or gDNA derived from T cells, B-cell-depleted T cells, or PBMCs. Deeply sampled blood TCRbeta repertoires from subjects exposed to, actively infected with, or recovered from COVID-19 were included in the dataset. The repertoires were made available in a free public database intended to serve as a resource for research on the immune response to SARS-CoV-2. Samples came from the ongoing ImmuneRACE study (first 160 participants) plus 1,254 subjects from 6 global collaborators. Nearly every sample came with metadata listing a de-identified subject ID, COVID-19 status, age in years and sex. Where available, HLA class I and class II types were taken from metadata supplied by the sample provider and were not determined by assay-based typing. What the authors observed across the whole study: Clinical and demographic metadata were provided uncurated, with the amount varying by source and participant.

Concerning this clone itself: Its antigen remains unidentified. Qualities for individual bases were not recorded, and no much larger clone is one base off.

TCRbeta CDR3 regions were amplified from genomic DNA using the immunoSEQ Assay, a bias-controlled multiplex PCR. The published analysis was carried out like this. Within the assay, amplification of reference gene primers was used to estimate how many nucleated cells each sample contained. Sequence reads were collapsed and filtered to measure the absolute abundance of every unique TCRbeta CDR3 rearrangement. For each sample, productive Simpson clonality was calculated as the square root of Simpson's diversity index over productive rearrangements. TCRdb carries this immuneACCESS record with in-frame sequences only. Its versions omit some clonotypes, under half of them owing to an unresolved V gene in the studies checked, with the rest unexplained. That table furnishes V, J and clone size, whereas the DNA furnished D and trimming. Present in this sample are about 140,000 clones, about 89% of which were seen just once. The top ten clonotypes cover around 38% of the sample.

A second Seattle source provided samples from volunteer blood donors who had recovered from COVID-19. Collaborating institutions collected whole blood in K2EDTA tubes following their own protocols. For TCRbeta analysis, collaborators shipped samples as frozen whole blood, isolated PBMCs, or DNA extracted from either of those sample types. After removal of 4 bases from V and 1 base from J, the junction retains 6 bases not matched to a gene. From the cysteine through the phenylalanine, the CDR3 covers 16 amino acids. Only CDR3 DNA is held: 48 bases, read in frame from base 1. In the germline V gene, CDR1 corresponds to SGHRS and CDR2 to YFSETQ.

Here the chain combines TRBV5-1 and TRBJ2-3, and TRBD2 matches 10 of the central bases. Sequenced material: peripheral blood. The origin of this receptor is a man aged 45-60 years who had recovered from COVID-19. The nucleotides are TGCGCCAGCAGCACCGCCGGGACTAGCGGCACAGATACGCAGTATTTT. Protein translation: CASSTAGTSGTDTQYF.